The next 12 T cell receptor beta chains were all read from a single sample in a study of shared clonotypes between healthy human individuals. Positive CCR7 selection of CD45RO-negative cells yielded the naive CD8 cells, and terminally differentiated effector memory CD45RA+ cells were excluded. Measured with immunoSEQ multiplex PCR; TCRdb has only the in-frame clones, and not every one. The table records more than 2 million clones, just under 95% of them present only once. Sequencing was performed on naive CD8+ T cells sorted from blood. Receptor source: a man aged 18 to 29 in good health.

The CDR3 nucleotides are TGCGCCAGCAGCCCAGGCTGGGGATATCAGCCCCAGCATTTT. Protein product: CASSPGWGYQPQHF. The rearrangement joins TRBV4-3 to TRBJ1-5; D is undetermined. The CDR3 totals 14 residues. V lost 4 bases to trimming and J lost 5 bases, with 12 bases between them. The germline V gene encodes CDR1 LGHNA and CDR2 YSLEER.

This sequence joins TRBV2 and TRBJ2-7, with 10 bases lining up with TRBD1. The CDR3 is made up of 14 amino acids. V lost 3 bases and J lost 6; bases outside the gene matches: 5. Germline V lookup: CDR1 SNHLY, CDR2 FYNNEI. The DNA of the CDR3 is TGTGCCAGCAGTGAGGGGACAGGGGAAGTCGAGCAGTACTTC. This gives the protein CASSEGTGEVEQYF.

This clone occurred once. In the same sample, other DNA sequences code for this CDR3. The chain links TRBV5-5 to TRBJ2-7; a possible D gene is TRBD1 (5 bases). Trimming took off 2 bases at V and 2 bases at J, with 8 bases between the two ends. The length of the CDR3 is 13 residues. Germline loops: CDR1 SGHKS, CDR2 YYEKEE (reference sequence). In nucleotides, the CDR3 is TGTGCCAGCAGCTTTCAAGGGGCCTACGAGCAGTACTTC. It yields the protein CASSFQGAYEQYF.

This clone was picked up one time. The rearrangement uses TRBV5-6 and TRBJ1-1; D is perhaps TRBD1 (5 bases). The CDR3 contains 12 residues. Germline V gene sequence: CDR1 SGHDT, CDR2 YYEEEE. V was pared by 0 bases and J by 11 bases, with 11 bases between. This CDR3 is CASSLVGARAFF. CDR3 nucleotides: TGTGCCAGCAGCTTGGTTGGGGCTCGGGCTTTCTTT.

As to this clone: The same CDR3 is also encoded by other DNA sequences in this sample. The chain carries TRBV9 and TRBJ1-5; no clear D. Germline CDR1 reads SGDLS; CDR2 reads YYNGEE. This CDR3 is 14 amino acids long. Trimming left V 0 bases short and J 1 base short, with 5 bases between. This chain's CDR3 is CASSVGTSNQPQHF. CDR3 in DNA: TGTGCCAGCAGCGTAGGGACGAGCAATCAGCCCCAGCATTTT.

The J gene is TRBJ1-1, the V gene TRBV7-6; no clear D gene. The V end lost 5 bases, the J end lost 10 bases, and 17 bases lay between the germline ends. This CDR3 is 13 amino acids long. The germline gives CDR1 SGHVS, CDR2 FNYEAQ. The CDR3 sequence: CASSLLDGEGAFF. The DNA for the CDR3 is TGTGCCAGCAGCCTCCTGGACGGGGAGGGAGCTTTCTTT.

This chain connects TRBV5-1 to TRBJ1-1; D possibly corresponds to TRBD1 (5 bases). V dropped 0 bases and J dropped 7 bases, with 10 bases sitting between them. Germline V lookup: CDR1 SGHRS, CDR2 YFSETQ. The CDR3 extends over 13 amino acids. The CDR3 here is CASSLGGSREAFF. The CDR3 DNA reads as TGCGCCAGCAGCTTGGGGGGGAGCCGTGAAGCTTTCTTT.

V usage is TRBV19 and J usage is TRBJ2-7, with 10 positions matching TRBD1. The CDR3 is 16 amino acids. V trimming: 6 bases; J trimming: 2 bases; junction bases outside the gene matches: 10. CDR1 and CDR2 (germline): LNHDA, SQIVND (reference sequence). For the CDR3, the DNA is TGTGCCAGTAGCACCCCGGGACAGGGGACACCCTACGAGCAGTACTTC. Its translation: CASSTPGQGTPYEQYF. The full variable domain, in which reference TRBV19 and TRBJ2-7 provide the parts outside the CDR3, is DGGITQSPKYLFRKEGQNVTLSCEQNLNHDAMYWYRQDPGQGLRLIYYSQIVNDFQKGDIAEGYSVSREKKESFPLTVTSAQKNPTAFYLCASSTPGQGTPYEQYFGPGTRLTVT.

This chain joins TRBV7-2 and TRBJ1-3; the D gene is possibly TRBD1 (6 bases). The germline CDR1 and CDR2 sequences are SGHTA and FQGNSA. Trimming cost V 2 bases and J 8 bases, with 16 bases left between them. This CDR3 comprises 15 residues. CDR3 sequence reads: CASSLPRGQGDTIYF. Written as DNA, the CDR3 is TGTGCCAGCAGCTTACCCCGGGGGCAAGGCGACACCATATATTTT.

The genes are TRBV28 and TRBJ1-1, with D maybe TRBD1 (6 bases). CDR3 length equals 18 residues. V was shortened by 6 bases and J by 1 base, with 24 bases between the two germline ends. Germline V lookup: CDR1 MDHEN, CDR2 SYDVKM. The CDR3 protein is CASSPLLIQDSGNTEAFF. The CDR3 DNA sequence: TGTGCCAGCAGCCCACTCTTAATCCAGGACAGTGGGAACACTGAAGCTTTCTTT. Full variable domain (missing parts from reference TRBV28 and TRBJ1-1): DVKVTQSSRYLVKRTGEKVFLECVQDMDHENMFWYRQDPGLGLRLIYFSYDVKMKEKGDIPEGYSVSREKKERFSLILESASTNQTSMYLCASSPLLIQDSGNTEAFFGQGTRLTVV.

For this clone: Other DNA sequences in the same sample also yield this CDR3. This chain connects TRBV4-3 to TRBJ2-3; no reliable D call. The CDR3 is 13 amino acids. CDR1 and CDR2 from the germline V gene are LGHNA and YSLEER. V lost 0 bases to trimming and J lost 6 bases, with 7 bases between them. CDR3 sequence reads: CASSQDAEDTQYF. The CDR3 nucleotides read TGCGCCAGCAGCCAAGATGCAGAGGATACGCAGTATTTT.

About this clone: The same CDR3 is also encoded by other DNA sequences in this sample. The V gene is TRBV12-5, the J gene TRBJ2-7; D gene uncertain. From germline, CDR1 is LGHNT and CDR2 FRNRAP. The CDR3 extends over 12 amino acids. The V and J ends lost 3 bases and 3 bases respectively, with 6 bases between them. Written as DNA, the CDR3 is TGTGCTAGTGGTTTTTTGGGCTACGAGCAGTACTTC. This sequence encodes CASGFLGYEQYF.